This T cell receptor beta chain is from a study of blood T cell repertoires in COVID-19. Background on the study: Acute and convalescent COVID-19 samples came from the United States, Italy and Spain. T cells, B-cell-depleted T cells, or PBMCs supplied cDNA or gDNA.

The CDR3 totals 18 residues. Germline CDR1 is SGHDT and CDR2 is YYEEEE. V lost 1 base, J lost 0 bases, and 10 bases stayed unmatched. Per the original data handling: Reference gene primers were amplified, and this amplification served to estimate nucleated cell counts. TCRdb's table, derived via immunoSEQ multiplex PCR, lists solely in-frame clones and lacks some. V, J and clone size were drawn from that table, and D and trimming were deduced from the DNA. The data show 300,000 to 400,000 clones, 80% to 90% seen once. The chain has TRBV5-6 and TRBJ1-5; 7 nucleotides line up with TRBD1. This sequence originates from a woman in her 50s who had recovered from COVID-19. The sample was peripheral blood. CDR3 in amino acids: CASSLMTGSGYSNQPQHF. CDR3 sequence (DNA): TGTGCCAGCAGCTTGATGACAGGGTCTGGTTATAGCAATCAGCCCCAGCATTTT.